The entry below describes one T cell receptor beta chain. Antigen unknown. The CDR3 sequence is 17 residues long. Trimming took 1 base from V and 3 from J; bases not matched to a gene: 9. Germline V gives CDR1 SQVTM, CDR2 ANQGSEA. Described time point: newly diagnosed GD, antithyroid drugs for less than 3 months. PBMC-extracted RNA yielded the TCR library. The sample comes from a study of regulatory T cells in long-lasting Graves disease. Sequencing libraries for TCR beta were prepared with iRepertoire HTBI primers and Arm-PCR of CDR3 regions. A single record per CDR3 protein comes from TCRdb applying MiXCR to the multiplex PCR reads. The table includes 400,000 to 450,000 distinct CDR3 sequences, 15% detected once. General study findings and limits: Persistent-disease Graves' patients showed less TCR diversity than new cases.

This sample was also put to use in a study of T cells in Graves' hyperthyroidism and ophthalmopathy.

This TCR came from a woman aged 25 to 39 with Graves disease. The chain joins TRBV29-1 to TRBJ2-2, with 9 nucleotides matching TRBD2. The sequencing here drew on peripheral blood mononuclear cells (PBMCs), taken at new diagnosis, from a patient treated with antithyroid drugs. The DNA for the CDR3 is TGCAGCGTTGAAGTAGGGGCTAGCGGGACCTACACCGGGGAGCTGTTTTTT. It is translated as CSVEVGASGTYTGELFF.